What follows describes a single T cell receptor beta chain. Its antigen remains unidentified. This entry belongs to a study of cytomegalovirus exposure and HLA in healthy donors. Across the whole study: The study's early data release held 75 million to 95 million unique TCRs from HLA-typed donors.

Study results and caveats: Specific recognition of CMV antigens was confirmed in vitro for a few chains (all CMV-associated). The sole available immune exposure information was CMV serostatus. Researchers counted some 150 TCR beta chains as cytomegalovirus-associated.

The CDR3 sequence is 14 residues long. The germline V gene has CDR1 LNHNV and CDR2 YYDKDF (reference sequence). After removal of 5 bases from V and 3 bases from J, the junction contained 3 bases not matched to a gene. PCR involved 60 Vbeta and 13 Jbeta primers. Clones were sequenced by immunoSEQ multiplex PCR, and TCRdb holds only the in-frame ones, with some missing. The profile covers hundreds of thousands of clones, with 70% to 90% appearing a single time and roughly 2.1% taken by the ten largest. The clonotype originates from a young woman in good health and CMV-seronegative. Sequencing input: PBMCs. The rearrangement uses TRBV15 and TRBJ1-5, with 8 bases matching TRBD1. For the CDR3, the DNA is TGTGCCACCAGCGGACAGGGCTACAATCAGCCCCAGCATTTT. It codes for CATSGQGYNQPQHF.